This passage covers 27 T cell receptor beta chains from one sample sequenced in a study of T cells in Graves' hyperthyroidism and ophthalmopathy. Researchers took RNA transcripts and amplified the TCR beta CDR3 regions from them. With the HTBI primer set, the TCR CDR3 went through a first round of RT-PCR. In TCRdb, the multiplex PCR reads were re-called with MiXCR into one record per CDR3 protein. The table records under 250,000 distinct CDR3 sequences, roughly a quarter of them present only once. Sequenced input: blood. These TCRs come from a woman in her forties with Graves' ophthalmopathy.

This clonotype was observed a few times. An end of the junction differs from the germline gene, which may be a read error. The chain links TRBV6-1 to TRBJ1-5; D might be TRBD1 (5 bases). The CDR3 spans 15 residues. Germline assignment: CDR1 MNHNS and CDR2 SASEGT. CDR3 nucleotides: TGTGTCAGCGGGCGGGACCCCGTTAGCAATCAGCCCCAGCGTTTT. It specifies CVSGRDPVSNQPQRF.

This chain links TRBV7-2 with TRBJ1-5; D gene unclear. The germline V gene has CDR1 SGHTA and CDR2 FQGNSA. The CDR3 runs to 13 residues. V was shortened by 4 bases and J by 11 bases, with 15 bases between the two germline ends. The chain's CDR3 is CASSSDITQAQHF. The DNA of the CDR3 is TGTGCCAGCAGCTCCGACATCACCCAAGCCCAGCATTTT.

This clonotype was detected once. The chain carries TRBV19 and TRBJ2-7, with a possible D match to TRBD2 (7 bases). This CDR3 has 14 residues. Germline CDR1 and CDR2: LNHDA and SQIVND (reference sequence). V was pared by 7 bases and J by 5 bases, with 18 bases between. CDR3 protein: CASTGQSGGDEQYF. The CDR3 DNA follows: TGTGCCAGTACCGGACAGTCGGGGGGAGACGAGCAGTACTTC.

Many counts were recorded for this clonotype. The rearrangement links TRBV11-2 to TRBJ1-1; unclear D gene. Germline loops: CDR1 SGHAT, CDR2 FQNNGV. V lost 1 base to trimming and J lost 4 bases, with 4 bases between them. The CDR3 is made up of 12 amino acids. The CDR3 spells CASSLGTTEAFF. The CDR3 DNA follows: TGTGCCAGCAGCTTAGGGACCACTGAAGCTTTCTTT. Variable domain in full (rest from reference TRBV11-2 and TRBJ1-1): EAGVAQSPRYKIIEKRQSVAFWCNPISGHATLYWYQQILGQGPKLLIQFQNNGVVDDSQLPKDRFSAERLKGVDSTLKIQPAKLEDSAVYLCASSLGTTEAFFGQGTRLTVV.

This clonotype came up many times. The chain links TRBV20-1 to TRBJ1-2; 11 bases are a match to TRBD1. This CDR3 has 14 amino acids. After removal of 1 base from V and 2 bases from J, the junction contained 0 bases not matched to a gene. Germline-derived CDR1 and CDR2 are DFQATT and SNEGSKA (reference sequence). CDR3 coding DNA: TGCAGTGCTAGAGGGACAGGGGGCAACTATGGCTACACCTTC. Encoded protein: CSARGTGGNYGYTF.

V gene TRBV28 combines with J gene TRBJ2-7; 7 nucleotides match TRBD1. The CDR3 is 15 residues long. Looked up from germline, CDR1 is MDHEN and CDR2 is SYDVKM. V was pared by 4 bases and J by 3 bases, with 9 bases of the junction left unmatched. The CDR3 DNA sequence: TGTGCCAGCAGTTCACCCGGGACAGACCTCTACGAGCAGTACTTC. Its protein is CASSSPGTDLYEQYF.

The sample holds many counts of this clonotype. The chain recombines TRBV7-2 with TRBJ2-5; D unresolved. Per germline, CDR1 SGHTA and CDR2 FQGNSA. With 0 bases removed from V and 1 base from J, the gap between germline ends came to 9 bases. The CDR3 is made up of 15 amino acids. CDR3 loop: CASSLARRIQETQYF. Here the CDR3 DNA reads TGTGCCAGCAGCTTAGCGCGGCGTATCCAAGAGACCCAGTACTTC.

J is TRBJ2-7 and V is TRBV30, with D tentatively TRBD2 (6 bases). The CDR3 totals 13 residues. The germline V gene has CDR1 GTSNPN and CDR2 SVGIG (reference sequence). Trimming left V 8 bases short and J 2 bases short, with 16 bases between. CDR3 loop: CAVAGTGTYEQYF. Written as DNA, the CDR3 is TGTGCCGTTGCCGGGACTGGCACCTACGAGCAGTACTTC.

This clonotype was seen at least ten times. The chain uses TRBV28 and TRBJ2-7; D remains unclear. The V and J ends lost 2 bases and 10 bases respectively, with 12 bases between them. The CDR3 consists of 12 residues. CDR1 is MDHEN, CDR2 SYDVKM, per germline. CDR3 in amino acids: CASSLGYGTQYF. In nucleotides, the CDR3 is TGTGCCAGCAGTTTAGGGTACGGAACCCAGTACTTC.

This clonotype was seen at least ten times. The chain is built from TRBV10-3 and TRBJ2-7, with 7 bases that match TRBD1. Germline V gene lookup returns CDR1 ENHRY and CDR2 SYGVKD. The CDR3 has 17 amino acids. V shed 0 bases and J 0 bases; nucleotides not matched to a gene: 8. The CDR3 protein is CAISESPGRDSSYEQYF. The CDR3 DNA follows: TGTGCCATCAGTGAGTCTCCAGGCCGGGACAGCTCCTACGAGCAGTACTTC.

This clonotype has ten or more counts. V gene TRBV3-1 combines with J gene TRBJ2-7, with D maybe TRBD1 (5 bases). The CDR3 runs 15 residues. V lost 0 bases and J lost 5, with 14 bases in between. Germline loops: CDR1 LGHDT, CDR2 YNNKEL (reference sequence). For the CDR3, the DNA is TGTGCCAGCAGCCAAGACTGGGGCTTTTCGGACGAGCAGTACTTC. Its translation is CASSQDWGFSDEQYF.

J is TRBJ2-7 and V is TRBV28; D perhaps matches TRBD2 (7 bases). The CDR3 spans 14 residues. V was pared by 5 bases and J by 8 bases, with 19 bases between. Germline CDR1 MDHEN, CDR2 SYDVKM. The CDR3 loop reads CASSAQGGHVKQYF. The CDR3 region has the DNA TGTGCCAGCAGTGCACAGGGAGGGCATGTGAAGCAGTACTTC. The entire variable domain, with the rest obtained from reference TRBV28 and TRBJ2-7, is as follows: DVKVTQSSRYLVKRTGEKVFLECVQDMDHENMFWYRQDPGLGLRLIYFSYDVKMKEKGDIPEGYSVSREKKERFSLILESASTNQTSMYLCASSAQGGHVKQYFGPGTRLTVT.

The chain employs TRBV27 and TRBJ1-1; TRBD1 is a possible D gene (5 bases). The CDR3 sequence is 14 residues long. CDR1 is MNHEY and CDR2 is SMNVEV in the germline V gene (reference sequence). The germline V and J ends were trimmed by 2 bases and 10 bases, with 17 bases remaining between them. The CDR3 is CASSLVGEGRGAFF. CDR3 DNA sequence: TGTGCCAGCAGTTTAGTTGGTGAGGGACGGGGAGCTTTCTTT.

This clonotype was found a few times. A junction boundary mismatches the germline segment, possibly from a read error. This sequence joins TRBV5-1 and TRBJ1-1; weak D call: TRBD1 (6 bases). The CDR3 is 17 amino acids. Germline CDR1 is SGHRS and CDR2 is YFSETQ. CDR3 DNA: TGCTCCAGCAAAGGAGGGCAGGGGTACGGGTCGAACACTGAAGCTTTCTTT. Translation: CSSKGGQGYGSNTEAFF.

This clonotype occurred many times. The chain combines TRBV28 with TRBJ2-7; 7 nucleotides align to TRBD2. Germline trimming cut 5 bases from V and 3 bases from J; bases unmatched to any gene: 22. The CDR3 sequence is 19 residues long. Germline values: CDR1 MDHEN, CDR2 SYDVKM. CDR3 protein: CASSPSPGTTMHALYEQYF. As DNA, the CDR3 is TGTGCCAGCAGTCCCTCCCCCGGGACTACTATGCATGCCCTCTACGAGCAGTACTTC.

The CDR3 DNA sequence: TGTGCCAGCAGTGAAAGACAGGGCATAGGCGGCAATCAGCCCCAGCATTTT. Translation gives CASSERQGIGGNQPQHF. J is TRBJ1-5 and V is TRBV6-1; 7 bases are shared with TRBD1. CDR3 length: 17 amino acids. Germline trimming cut 2 bases from V and 2 bases from J; bases unmatched to any gene: 9. Germline V lookup: CDR1 MNHNS, CDR2 SASEGT.

Only a few counts were recorded for this clonotype. The chain joins TRBV18 to TRBJ2-7, with 9 positions matching TRBD1. V gave up 0 bases and J gave up 0 bases; unmatched junction bases: 6. This CDR3 is built from 17 residues. From germline, CDR1 is KGHSH and CDR2 LQKENI. CDR3 residues: CASSPPGQGLSSYEQYF. As DNA, the CDR3 is TGTGCCAGCTCACCACCGGGACAGGGATTAAGCTCCTACGAGCAGTACTTC.

CDR3 DNA sequence: TGTGCCAGCAGCGCGAGAGCGGGAGTACGTTACGAGCAGTACTTC. This translates into CASSARAGVRYEQYF. The chain carries TRBV9 and TRBJ2-7, with 8 bases matching TRBD2. Losses at the gene ends were 3 bases for V and 4 bases for J; bases not matched to a gene: 9. The CDR3 is 15 amino acids. Looked up from germline, CDR1 is SGDLS and CDR2 is YYNGEE.

This clonotype was counted at least ten times. J is TRBJ2-1 and V is TRBV19, with 11 bases matching TRBD1. V shed 7 bases, J shed 8 bases, and the junction held 10 bases outside the gene matches. The CDR3 runs to 15 residues. CDR1 and CDR2 from the germline V gene are LNHDA and SQIVND (reference sequence). CDR3 region: CASTTDRGQTHEQFF. In DNA, the CDR3 is TGTGCCAGTACCACGGACAGGGGGCAGACCCATGAGCAGTTCTTC.

The rearrangement links TRBV12-3 or TRBV12-4 to TRBJ2-5; 9 positions agree with TRBD1. V lost 3 bases and J lost 5; bases outside the gene matches: 13. The CDR3 contains 17 residues. CDR3 sequence: CASSFLIGGQGSETQYF. The DNA of the CDR3 is TGTGCCAGCAGTTTCCTTATCGGGGGACAGGGCTCCGAGACCCAGTACTTC.

This clonotype has at least ten counts. The chain couples TRBV5-1 to TRBJ2-7; 9 nucleotides agree with TRBD1. There are 14 residues in the CDR3. V gave up 0 bases and J gave up 7 bases; unmatched junction bases: 5. Germline loops: CDR1 SGHRS, CDR2 YFSETQ. Written as DNA, the CDR3 is TGCGCCAGCAGCTTGGACAGGGGGCCGGGGGAGCAGTACTTC. Its translation is CASSLDRGPGEQYF.

This clonotype was picked up many times. The chain is built from TRBV6-5 and TRBJ2-7, with 9 bases identical to TRBD1. The CDR3 has 15 residues. Germline V CDR1 and CDR2: MNHEY, SVGAGI. V shed 5 bases and J 7 bases; nucleotides not matched to a gene: 12. The CDR3 sequence: CASSRPGQGLIEQYF. For the CDR3, the DNA is TGTGCCAGCAGTCGTCCGGGACAGGGCCTTATTGAGCAGTACTTC.

This clonotype was observed at least ten times. The chain joins TRBV18 to TRBJ2-5, with a tentative D call TRBD2 (6 bases). The CDR3 is made up of 13 amino acids. Germline V gene data show CDR1 as KGHSH and CDR2 as LQKENI. V was trimmed by 5 bases and J by 5 bases, leaving 12 bases between them. The CDR3 DNA reads TGTGCCAGCTCAGGGGGGACGGATGAGACCCAGTACTTC. Amino acid sequence: CASSGGTDETQYF.

This clonotype was seen ten or more times. The chain employs TRBV20-1 and TRBJ1-1; unclear D gene. The CDR3 covers 15 residues. From germline, CDR1 is DFQATT and CDR2 SNEGSKA (reference sequence). V lost 0 bases, J lost 1 base, and 12 bases lay in between. The CDR3: CSARDWANRNTEAFF. The CDR3 DNA follows: TGCAGTGCTAGAGATTGGGCCAACCGGAACACTGAAGCTTTCTTT.

The sample holds many counts of this clonotype. A much larger clonotype is one base distant, so this may be a read error. The chain combines TRBV20-1 with TRBJ2-7; D may be TRBD1 or TRBD2 (5 bases each). Trimming shortened V by 5 bases and J by 4 bases, and 21 bases separated the two germline ends. In germline, CDR1 is DFQATT, CDR2 SNEGSKA (reference sequence). The CDR3 loop spans 15 amino acids. For the CDR3, the DNA is TGCAGTGCTTTAGACCTCGGGGCCCCGACTTACGAGCAGTACTTC. It codes for CSALDLGAPTYEQYF.

With regard to this clonotype: A junction boundary mismatches the germline segment, possibly from a read error. In nucleotides, the CDR3 is TGTGCCAGCAGCCCCAGGGGCAGGGGCCCTACTAACCATGGCTACACCTTC. Residues: CASSPRGRGPTNHGYTF. The rearrangement joins TRBV11-2 to TRBJ1-2; tentatively, D is TRBD1 (6 bases). The CDR3 runs to 17 residues. Germline V CDR1 and CDR2: SGHAT, FQNNGV. The variable domain in full, completed from reference TRBV11-2 and TRBJ1-2, reads EAGVAQSPRYKIIEKRQSVAFWCNPISGHATLYWYQQILGQGPKLLIQFQNNGVVDDSQLPKDRFSAERLKGVDSTLKIQPAKLEDSAVYLCASSPRGRGPTNHGYTFGSGTRLTVV.

This clonotype was counted many times. The chain combines TRBV11-1 with TRBJ2-2; no definite D call. The CDR3 is made up of 16 amino acids. The ends were cut back, 3 bases at V and 0 bases at J, with 11 bases in the middle. Germline CDR1 and CDR2: SGHAT and FQDESV (reference sequence). The CDR3: CASSFEYNPNTGELFF. DNA of the CDR3: TGTGCCAGCAGCTTCGAATACAACCCGAACACCGGGGAGCTGTTTTTT. Complete variable domain (other parts from reference TRBV11-1 and TRBJ2-2): EAEVAQSPRYKITEKSQAVAFWCDPISGHATLYWYRQILGQGPELLVQFQDESVVDDSQLPKDRFSAERLKGVDSTLKIQPAELGDSAMYLCASSFEYNPNTGELFFGEGSRLTVL.